The 8 T cell receptor beta chains below come from one sample, sequenced in a study of PD-1 blockade in classical Hodgkin lymphoma. Time point meaning: cycle 4 day 1 (C4D1), after less than seven weeks of nivolumab. Every patient experienced relapse after autologous stem cell transplantation, and brentuximab vedotin exposure varied. The repertoire was sequenced with immunoSEQ multiplex PCR; TCRdb's copy has only in-frame clones and lacks some. The data show under 20,000 clones, approximately 80% seen once. The source material was peripheral blood mononuclear cells (PBMCs), sampled before the fourth cycle of nivolumab. These receptors all come from a human donor with classical Hodgkin lymphoma.

The chain recombines TRBV7-3 with TRBJ2-7; no definite D call. CDR3 length equals 13 residues. The germline V gene has CDR1 SGHTA and CDR2 FQGTGA. V lost 5 bases to trimming and J lost 6 bases, with 14 bases between them. Here the CDR3 reads CASSPTHSPEQYF. The CDR3 region has the DNA TGTGCCAGCAGCCCCACTCACAGCCCCGAGCAGTACTTC.

The CDR3 region is CASSQDLGGSPYEQYF. DNA of the CDR3: TGCGCCAGCAGCCAAGATCTGGGGGGAAGCCCCTACGAGCAGTACTTC. This chain joins TRBV4-3 and TRBJ2-7, with D possibly matching TRBD2 (6 bases). V lost 0 bases to trimming and J lost 2 bases, with 14 bases between them. Germline lookup yields CDR1 LGHNA and CDR2 YSLEER. This CDR3 has 16 residues.

This chain uses TRBV30 with TRBJ2-2; no clear D. V lost 2 bases and J lost 4, with 5 bases in between. The CDR3 loop spans 12 amino acids. In germline, CDR1 is GTSNPN, CDR2 SVGIG (reference sequence). The CDR3 loop is CAWSLSTGELFF. The CDR3 nucleotides read TGTGCCTGGAGTTTAAGCACCGGGGAGCTGTTTTTT.

The chain joins TRBV25-1 to TRBJ1-4; unclear D gene. The CDR3 has 13 residues. Germline V gene sequence: CDR1 MGHDK, CDR2 SYGVNS. V was pared by 2 bases and J by 4 bases, with 5 bases between. The CDR3 sequence: CASSERNNEKLFF. The CDR3, as DNA: TGTGCCAGCAGTGAACGTAATAATGAAAAACTGTTTTTT.

The sample holds one count of this clone. In DNA form, the CDR3 reads TGCGCCAGCAGCGGGGGGGGGACCGAGACCCAGTACTTC. Amino acid sequence: CASSGGGTETQYF. V and J are TRBV5-1 and TRBJ2-5; 7 bases align to TRBD2. Germline lookup yields CDR1 SGHRS and CDR2 YFSETQ. The length of the CDR3 is 13 residues. J was trimmed by 5 bases and V by 4 bases; bases with no gene match: 5. Full variable domain (remainder filled in from reference TRBV5-1 and TRBJ2-5): KAGVTQTPRYLIKTRGQQVTLSCSPISGHRSVSWYQQTPGQGLQFLFEYFSETQRNKGNFPGRFSGRQFSNSRSEMNVSTLELGDSALYLCASSGGGTETQYFGPGTRLLVL.

This sequence joins TRBV7-9 and TRBJ1-2; D uncertain. The CDR3 is 13 amino acids. The ends were cut back, 2 bases at V and 8 bases at J, with 12 bases in the middle. CDR1 and CDR2 from the germline V gene are SEHNR and FQNEAQ (reference sequence). The DNA for the CDR3 is TGTGCCAGCAGCTTATTGGGGAGTGGGGGCTACACCTTC. This encodes CASSLLGSGGYTF.

This clone is categorized as medium-sized (0.01 to 0.1%). The chain is built from TRBV15 and TRBJ2-7, with TRBD1 matching 8 bases. Losses at the gene ends were 1 base for V and 4 bases for J; bases not matched to a gene: 12. In germline, CDR1 is LNHNV, CDR2 YYDKDF (reference sequence). CDR3 size: 17 residues. The DNA of the CDR3 is TGTGCCACCAGCAGAGGAGGAATCGACAGGGGTTTTTACGAGCAGTACTTC. It is translated as CATSRGGIDRGFYEQYF. The complete variable domain, with remaining parts taken from reference TRBV15 and TRBJ2-7, reads DAMVIQNPRYQVTQFGKPVTLSCSQTLNHNVMYWYQQKSSQAPKLLFHYYDKDFNNEADTPDNFQSRRPNTSFCFLDIRSPGLGDTAMYLCATSRGGIDRGFYEQYFGPGTRLTVT.

This clone was seen only once. The chain carries TRBV7-2 and TRBJ2-2, with 7 bases matching TRBD1. CDR1 and CDR2 from the germline V gene are SGHTA and FQGNSA. With V trimmed by 6 bases and J by 6 bases, 4 bases remained unmatched. The length of the CDR3 is 13 residues. CDR3 protein: CASSYQGAGELFF. As DNA, the CDR3 is TGTGCCAGCAGTTACCAGGGGGCCGGGGAGCTGTTTTTT.